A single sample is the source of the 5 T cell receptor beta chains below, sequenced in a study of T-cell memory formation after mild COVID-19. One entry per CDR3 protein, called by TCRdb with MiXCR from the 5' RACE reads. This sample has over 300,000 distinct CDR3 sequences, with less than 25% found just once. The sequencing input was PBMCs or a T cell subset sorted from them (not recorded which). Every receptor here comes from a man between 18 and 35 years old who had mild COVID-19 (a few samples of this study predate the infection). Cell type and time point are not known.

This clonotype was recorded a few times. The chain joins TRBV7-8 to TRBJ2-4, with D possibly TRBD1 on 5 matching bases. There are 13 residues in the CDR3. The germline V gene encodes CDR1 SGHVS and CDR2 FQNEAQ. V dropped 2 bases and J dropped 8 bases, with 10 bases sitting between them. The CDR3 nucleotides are TGTGCCAGCAGCTTACGCAGGGTCGACATTCAGTACTTC. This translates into CASSLRRVDIQYF.

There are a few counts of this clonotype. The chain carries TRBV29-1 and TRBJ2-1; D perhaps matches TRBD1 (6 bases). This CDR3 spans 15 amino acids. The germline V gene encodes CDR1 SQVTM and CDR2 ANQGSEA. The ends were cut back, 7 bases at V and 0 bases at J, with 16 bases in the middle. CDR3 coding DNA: TGCAGCGCCCGGGACAACCCAAGCTCCTACAATGAGCAGTTCTTC. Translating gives CSARDNPSSYNEQFF.

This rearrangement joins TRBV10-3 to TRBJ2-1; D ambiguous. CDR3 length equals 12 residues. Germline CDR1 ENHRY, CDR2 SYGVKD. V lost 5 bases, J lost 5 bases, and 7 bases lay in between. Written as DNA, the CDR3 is TGTGCCATCAGTCTATTAAACAATGAGCAGTTCTTC. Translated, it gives CAISLLNNEQFF.

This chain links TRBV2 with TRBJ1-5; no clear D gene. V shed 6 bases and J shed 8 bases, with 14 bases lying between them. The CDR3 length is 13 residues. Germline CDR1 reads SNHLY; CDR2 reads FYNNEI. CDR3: CASRNTALEPQHF. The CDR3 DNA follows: TGTGCCAGCAGGAACACAGCGTTGGAGCCCCAGCATTTT.

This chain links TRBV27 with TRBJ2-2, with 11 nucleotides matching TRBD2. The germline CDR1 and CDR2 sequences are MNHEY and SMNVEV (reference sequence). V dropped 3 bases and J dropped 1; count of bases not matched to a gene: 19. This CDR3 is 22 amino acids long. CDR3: CASSFFGTGLLAGGKNTGELFF. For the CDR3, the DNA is TGTGCCAGCAGTTTCTTCGGGACAGGGTTGCTAGCGGGGGGCAAGAACACCGGGGAGCTGTTTTTT.